The 13 T cell receptor beta chains below come from one sample, sequenced in a study of T cells in Graves' hyperthyroidism and ophthalmopathy. Regions amplified from RNA transcripts were the TCR beta CDR3 regions. Primed by the HTBI set, a first-round RT-PCR was run on the TCR CDR3. TCRdb analysed the multiplex PCR reads with MiXCR anew, one entry per CDR3 protein. The table shows 700,000 or so distinct CDR3 sequences, with roughly 17% occurring only once. The specimen sequenced was blood. These TCRs come from a man younger than 35 with Graves' hyperthyroidism.

The chain has TRBV6-2 or TRBV6-3 and TRBJ2-1, with 16 nucleotides matching TRBD2. Per the germline V gene, CDR1 is MNHEY and CDR2 is SVGEGT. The CDR3 is made up of 20 amino acids. V shed 2 bases and J 0 bases; nucleotides not matched to a gene: 7. The CDR3 coding sequence is TGTGCCAGCAGTTACGGGACTAGCGGGAGGGCCCCAAGCTCCTACAATGAGCAGTTCTTC. It is translated as CASSYGTSGRAPSSYNEQFF.

The chain carries TRBV20-1 and TRBJ1-4; 7 nucleotides align to TRBD1. The junction had 7 bases not matched to a gene; V was cut back by 6 bases and J by 6 bases. Germline V lookup: CDR1 DFQATT, CDR2 SNEGSKA (reference sequence). CDR3 length: 13 residues. The CDR3 reads CSARDRVHEKLFF. The CDR3 region has the DNA TGCAGTGCGCGCGACAGGGTCCATGAAAAACTGTTTTTT.

This clonotype came up many times. The chain combines TRBV20-1 with TRBJ2-1; 10 nucleotides line up with TRBD2. The CDR3 spans 14 residues. Trimming took 2 bases from V and 7 from J; bases not matched to a gene: 5. Germline V gene lookup returns CDR1 DFQATT and CDR2 SNEGSKA (reference sequence). CDR3 sequence reads: CSARIGLAENEQFF. The CDR3 region has the DNA TGCAGTGCTAGAATTGGACTAGCGGAGAATGAGCAGTTCTTC.

This clonotype was seen many times. One junction end does not reproduce the germline sequence, and a read error may be involved. The chain employs TRBV5-1 and TRBJ1-1; a weak D match, TRBD1 (6 bases). Looked up from germline, CDR1 is SGHRS and CDR2 is YFSETQ. This CDR3 is built from 13 residues. This CDR3 reads CASSLGQGYEAFF. CDR3 sequence (DNA): TGCGCCAGCAGTTTGGGGCAGGGGTATGAAGCTTTCTTT.

In its sample, this clonotype was seen a few times. This chain uses TRBV6-5 with TRBJ2-7; no clear D gene. The CDR3 loop spans 11 amino acids. Trimming removed 2 bases from V and 5 bases from J, with 4 bases in between. CDR1 is MNHEY and CDR2 is SVGAGI in the germline V gene. CDR3 sequence (DNA): TGTGCCAGCAGTTACATCAACGAGCAGTACTTC. It specifies CASSYINEQYF.

This clonotype was detected a few times. V and J are TRBV27 and TRBJ1-6; no clear D. The CDR3 length is 12 residues. V lost 1 base and J lost 10, with 5 bases in between. Germline loops: CDR1 MNHEY, CDR2 SMNVEV (reference sequence). The CDR3 spells CASSLLGSPLHF. CDR3 bases: TGTGCCAGCAGTTTATTGGGATCACCCCTCCACTTT.

This CDR3 reads CASSLWGAGQPQHF. CDR3 DNA sequence: TGTGCCAGCAGTTTATGGGGAGCGGGTCAGCCCCAGCATTTT. The chain combines TRBV27 with TRBJ1-5; D ambiguous. This CDR3 has 14 amino acids. The V and J ends lost 1 base and 6 bases respectively, with 10 bases between them. Germline CDR1 is MNHEY and CDR2 is SMNVEV (reference sequence).

This clonotype was detected ten times or more. The rearrangement uses TRBV28 and TRBJ1-5; D might be TRBD1 (6 bases). CDR1 is MDHEN, CDR2 SYDVKM, per germline. Trimming cost V 7 bases and J 6 bases, with 19 bases left between them. The CDR3 has 15 amino acids. This CDR3 is CASNPGGGGGQPQHF. The CDR3 DNA reads as TGTGCCAGCAACCCTGGGGGGGGCGGTGGTCAGCCCCAGCATTTT.

This clonotype showed up many times. The chain recombines TRBV10-3 with TRBJ1-2; D is possibly TRBD1 (6 bases). The CDR3 runs 12 residues. Germline values: CDR1 ENHRY, CDR2 SYGVKD. V dropped 7 bases and J dropped 6 bases, with 12 bases sitting between them. CDR3 residues: CAITEGGDGYTF. CDR3 DNA sequence: TGTGCCATCACAGAGGGGGGAGATGGCTACACCTTC.

This rearrangement joins TRBV6-1 to TRBJ2-7; D might be TRBD2 (7 bases). V was clipped by 6 bases and J by 2 bases, with 20 bases between them. CDR3 length: 16 amino acids. Per the germline V gene, CDR1 is MNHNS and CDR2 is SASEGT. The CDR3 protein is CASSPEGGTRAYEQYF. The DNA for the CDR3 is TGTGCCAGCAGCCCGGAGGGAGGGACAAGGGCCTACGAGCAGTACTTC.

The chain joins TRBV20-1 to TRBJ1-2; no firm D call. The V end was cut by 0 bases, the J end by 4 bases, with 9 bases between. CDR3 size: 13 residues. Looked up from germline, CDR1 is DFQATT and CDR2 is SNEGSKA (reference sequence). As DNA, the CDR3 is TGCAGTGCTAGAGATCCCGCGTCCTATGGCTACACCTTC. As protein: CSARDPASYGYTF.

This clonotype was seen a few times. The rearrangement links TRBV7-2 to TRBJ2-7; unclear D gene. The V gene lost 5 bases and the J gene lost 2 bases, with 10 bases spanning the gap. This CDR3 region has 13 residues. Germline CDR1 SGHTA, CDR2 FQGNSA. DNA for the CDR3: TGTGCCAGCAGCAATCCAGCGCCCTACGAGCAGTACTTC. Translated, it gives CASSNPAPYEQYF.

This clonotype was counted only a few times. The J gene is TRBJ2-1, the V gene TRBV20-1; TRBD2 matches 12 bases. V gave up 3 bases and J gave up 10 bases; unmatched junction bases: 4. Germline V gives CDR1 DFQATT, CDR2 SNEGSKA (reference sequence). This CDR3 has 13 residues. CDR3 bases: TGCAGTGCTAGGACTAGCGGGAGTAGGGAGCAGTTCTTC. Its protein product is CSARTSGSREQFF.